This T cell receptor (beta chain) was recorded in a study of technical replicates of blood from a few donors. The CDR3 extends over 14 amino acids. V gave up 5 bases and J gave up 5 bases, with 13 bases separating them. Looked up from germline, CDR1 is SNHLY and CDR2 is FYNNEI. Generated by immunoSEQ multiplex PCR, the TCRdb table keeps only in-frame clones and is missing some. The table shows some 60,000 clones, with about 95% occurring only once. The TCR sequence derives from a human donor in good health. Some clones in this sample may be carry-over from other donors' samples. This sequence joins TRBV2 and TRBJ2-1; D perhaps matches TRBD2 (6 bases). Sequenced sample: PBMCs. The CDR3 sequence is CASSPRTINNEQFF. DNA for the CDR3: TGTGCCAGCAGTCCACGGACTATAAACAATGAGCAGTTCTTC.